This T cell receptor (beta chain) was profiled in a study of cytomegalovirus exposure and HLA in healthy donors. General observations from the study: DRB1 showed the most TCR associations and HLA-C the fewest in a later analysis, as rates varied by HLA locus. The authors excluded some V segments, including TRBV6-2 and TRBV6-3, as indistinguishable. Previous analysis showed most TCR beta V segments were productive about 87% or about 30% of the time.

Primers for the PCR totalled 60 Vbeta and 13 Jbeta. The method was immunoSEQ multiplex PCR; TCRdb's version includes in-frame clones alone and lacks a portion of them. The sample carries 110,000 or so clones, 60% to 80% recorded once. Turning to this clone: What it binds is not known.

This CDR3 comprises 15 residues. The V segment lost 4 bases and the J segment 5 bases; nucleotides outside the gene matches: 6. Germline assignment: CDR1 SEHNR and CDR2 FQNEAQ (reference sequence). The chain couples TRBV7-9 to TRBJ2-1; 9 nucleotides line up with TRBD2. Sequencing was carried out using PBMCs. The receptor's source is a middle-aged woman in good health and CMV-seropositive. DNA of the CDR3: TGTGCCAGCAGCTCGCTAGCGGGACGAAACAATGAGCAGTTCTTC. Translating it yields CASSSLAGRNNEQFF.